The text below deals with one T cell receptor (beta chain). Its antigen is as yet unknown. The data derive from a study of beta chain features in type 1 diabetes. At the level of the study: Roughly 110,000,000 sorted cells were examined across all samples.

CDR1 SGHRS and CDR2 YFSETQ come from the germline V gene. Deletions cut 0 bases from V and 3 bases from J, with 9 bases between. The CDR3 loop spans 15 amino acids. Study conclusions and caveats: For Type 1 diabetes patients, all four CD4+ subsets carried TCRB CDR3s that were moderately but significantly shorter. The naive, central memory and Treg TCRB repertoires showed an apparent similarity that was greater among patients than among healthy donors.

Expressed TCRB transcripts were sequenced because the entire RNA isolate underwent reverse transcription. Generated by immunoSEQ multiplex PCR, the TCRdb table keeps only in-frame clones and is missing some. The sample records about 350,000 clones, less than 20% being singletons. The sample was naive CD4+ T cells from blood. The sequence was obtained from a woman younger than 30 in good health. The chain employs TRBV5-1 and TRBJ2-2, with TRBD1 as a possible D gene (5 bases). The CDR3 sequence: CASSLAGQDTGELFF. CDR3 DNA sequence: TGCGCCAGCAGCTTGGCAGGACAAGACACCGGGGAGCTGTTTTTT. The whole variable domain, filled in from reference TRBV5-1 and TRBJ2-2, reads KAGVTQTPRYLIKTRGQQVTLSCSPISGHRSVSWYQQTPGQGLQFLFEYFSETQRNKGNFPGRFSGRQFSNSRSEMNVSTLELGDSALYLCASSLAGQDTGELFFGEGSRLTVL.